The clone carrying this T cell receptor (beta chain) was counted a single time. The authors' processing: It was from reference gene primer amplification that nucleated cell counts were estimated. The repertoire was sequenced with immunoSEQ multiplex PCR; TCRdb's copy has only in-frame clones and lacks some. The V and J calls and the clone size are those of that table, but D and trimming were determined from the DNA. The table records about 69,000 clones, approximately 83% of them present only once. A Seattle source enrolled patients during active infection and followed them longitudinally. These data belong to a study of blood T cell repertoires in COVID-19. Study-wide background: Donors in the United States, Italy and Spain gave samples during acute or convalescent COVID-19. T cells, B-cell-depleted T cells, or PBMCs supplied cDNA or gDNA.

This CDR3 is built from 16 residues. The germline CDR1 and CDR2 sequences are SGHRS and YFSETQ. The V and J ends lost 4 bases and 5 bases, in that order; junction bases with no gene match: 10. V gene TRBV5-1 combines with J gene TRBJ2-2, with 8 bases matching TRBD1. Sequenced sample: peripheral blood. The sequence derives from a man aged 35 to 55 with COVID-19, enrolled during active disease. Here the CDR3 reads CASSPGQGGRTGELFF. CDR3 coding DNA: TGCGCCAGCAGCCCCGGACAGGGAGGTCGGACCGGGGAGCTGTTTTTT.